These 21 T cell receptor beta chains share one sample of origin, sequenced in a study of control samples from healthy donors and cancer patients. Produced via immunoSEQ multiplex PCR; TCRdb's table is partial and in-frame only. This sample carries over 100,000 clones, about 91% of them seen once, and the ten largest clones take 2% to 2.5%. The material sequenced was blood. All receptors come from a woman aged 18-35 years in good health.

The chain's CDR3 is CASRVAGVIKDEQFF. Written as DNA, the CDR3 is TGCGCCAGCAGGGTAGCGGGAGTAATCAAGGATGAGCAGTTCTTC. V gene TRBV10-2 combines with J gene TRBJ2-1, with TRBD2 identical over 9 bases. CDR1 and CDR2 (germline): WSHSY, SAAADI. The CDR3 is 15 amino acids. V lost 6 bases to trimming and J lost 8 bases; unmatched junction nucleotides: 11.

This chain joins TRBV24-1 and TRBJ1-5; 10 bases fit TRBD1. The V and J ends lost 4 bases and 6 bases, in that order; junction bases with no gene match: 5. Germline CDR1 KGHDR, CDR2 SFDVKD. The CDR3 loop spans 15 amino acids. This chain's CDR3 is CATSDPTGGGQPQHF. The CDR3, as DNA: TGTGCCACCAGTGACCCGACAGGGGGCGGTCAGCCCCAGCATTTT.

The V gene is TRBV11-2, the J gene TRBJ2-4; 9 bases line up with TRBD1. V was pared by 5 bases and J by 0 bases, with 8 bases of the junction left unmatched. The germline V gene has CDR1 SGHAT and CDR2 FQNNGV. This CDR3 region has 17 residues. The CDR3 DNA reads as TGTGCCAGCAGCCAAATTGACAGGGGGAGAGCCAAAAACATTCAGTACTTC. Its translation is CASSQIDRGRAKNIQYF.

This chain connects TRBV30 to TRBJ1-5; D ambiguous. Trimming took 1 base from V and 7 from J, leaving 14 bases between them. The germline V gene encodes CDR1 GTSNPN and CDR2 SVGIG (reference sequence). This CDR3 spans 14 amino acids. In DNA form, the CDR3 reads TGTGCCTGGAGTGGACAAGTGGGGTACCAGCCCCAGCATTTT. Translated, it gives CAWSGQVGYQPQHF.

The rearrangement joins TRBV11-2 to TRBJ1-2, with 10 bases aligning to TRBD1. The CDR3 consists of 15 residues. The V segment lost 4 bases and the J segment 3 bases; nucleotides outside the gene matches: 5. Germline CDR1 is SGHAT and CDR2 is FQNNGV. The CDR3 sequence is CASSYGQGVYYGYTF. As DNA, the CDR3 is TGTGCCAGCAGCTACGGACAGGGGGTTTACTATGGCTACACCTTC.

The rearrangement links TRBV6-2 or TRBV6-3 to TRBJ1-2, with D unresolved. Germline values: CDR1 MNHEY, CDR2 SVGEGT. The CDR3 runs to 15 residues. V shed 2 bases and J shed 0 bases, with 10 bases lying between them. CDR3 nucleotide sequence: TGTGCCAGCAGTTACCTGGCGACCCCTAACTATGGCTACACCTTC. Translated, it gives CASSYLATPNYGYTF.

This chain's CDR3 is CASSVMGAGAPYNEQFF. CDR3 DNA sequence: TGTGCCAGCAGCGTTATGGGAGCGGGAGCTCCCTACAATGAGCAGTTCTTC. The chain uses TRBV9 and TRBJ2-1; 8 bases fit TRBD2. CDR1 and CDR2 from the germline V gene are SGDLS and YYNGEE. There are 17 residues in the CDR3. Trimming cost V 2 bases and J 2 bases; bases outside gene matches: 9.

The gene calls are TRBV7-3 and TRBJ1-1; no definite D call. The CDR3 covers 14 residues. Germline assignment: CDR1 SGHTA and CDR2 FQGTGA. The V and J ends lost 4 bases and 6 bases respectively, with 15 bases between them. The CDR3 region is CASSSYSGSSEAFF. The CDR3 DNA sequence: TGTGCCAGCAGCTCATATTCCGGCTCGTCTGAAGCTTTCTTT.

The chain carries TRBV4-1 and TRBJ2-2; TRBD2 might be the D (5 bases). Deletions cut 0 bases from V and 6 bases from J, with 8 bases between. This CDR3 region has 14 residues. CDR1 and CDR2 (germline): MGHRA, YSYEKL. The CDR3 loop is CASSQDLAPGELFF. CDR3 DNA sequence: TGCGCCAGCAGCCAAGACCTAGCTCCCGGGGAGCTGTTTTTT.

The chain combines TRBV29-1 with TRBJ2-7; possibly TRBD2 for D (5 bases). The germline CDR1 and CDR2 sequences are SQVTM and ANQGSEA. V was cut by 4 bases and J by 4 bases, with 11 bases left in between. There are 12 residues in the CDR3. The DNA of the CDR3 is TGCAGCGTTGTGGGGAGCCATTACGAGCAGTACTTC. Translated: CSVVGSHYEQYF.

CDR3 bases: TGTGCCAGCAGCTTAGCGCGGGTCAGGTCAGACGGCTACACCTTC. Protein sequence: CASSLARVRSDGYTF. The V and J genes are TRBV7-9 and TRBJ1-2; D unresolved. The CDR3 has 15 amino acids. Germline CDR1 SEHNR, CDR2 FQNEAQ (reference sequence). Between the trimmed V and J ends, which lost 0 bases and 8 bases, there was a span of 16 bases.

This clone is a singleton in its sample. This chain uses TRBV14 with TRBJ2-7; 11 bases are a match to TRBD2. The CDR3 consists of 16 residues. CDR1 and CDR2 from the germline V gene are SGHDN and FVKESK. Trimming cost V 3 bases and J 3 bases; bases outside gene matches: 7. The CDR3 protein is CASSQAGTSGNYEQYF. The CDR3 DNA reads TGTGCCAGCAGCCAGGCTGGGACTAGCGGAAACTACGAGCAGTACTTC.

The V gene is TRBV6-6, the J gene TRBJ1-2; D is possibly TRBD1 (5 bases). Germline V gene lookup returns CDR1 MNHNY and CDR2 SVGAGI (reference sequence). V was cut by 7 bases and J by 8 bases, with 17 bases left in between. The CDR3 extends over 13 amino acids. The CDR3 DNA reads TGTGCCAGCACCGATGACGGGGCCGGGGGCTACACCTTC. Translated: CASTDDGAGGYTF.

The chain combines TRBV19 with TRBJ2-7; possibly TRBD2 for D (6 bases). V lost 5 bases and J lost 5, with 19 bases in between. Germline V gene lookup returns CDR1 LNHDA and CDR2 SQIVND (reference sequence). This CDR3 spans 15 amino acids. As DNA, the CDR3 is TGTGCCAGTAGTTCTGGGGAGGTCTCGAGGGACGAGCAGTACTTC. Protein sequence: CASSSGEVSRDEQYF. Supplemented by reference TRBV19 and TRBJ2-7, the full variable domain reads DGGITQSPKYLFRKEGQNVTLSCEQNLNHDAMYWYRQDPGQGLRLIYYSQIVNDFQKGDIAEGYSVSREKKESFPLTVTSAQKNPTAFYLCASSSGEVSRDEQYFGPGTRLTVT.

The chain links TRBV19 to TRBJ1-5, with TRBD1 as a possible D gene (5 bases). V was shortened by 7 bases and J by 4 bases, with 17 bases between the two germline ends. Germline CDR1 and CDR2: LNHDA and SQIVND (reference sequence). The CDR3 consists of 15 residues. The CDR3 DNA sequence: TGTGCCAGTAAGAGGGGAGAGGGGTTTAATCAGCCCCAGCATTTT. Protein sequence: CASKRGEGFNQPQHF.

As for this clone: Its ends do not fully match the called genes, so a read error is possible. J is TRBJ1-4 and V is TRBV27, with 7 nucleotides matching TRBD1. Looked up from germline, CDR1 is MNHEY and CDR2 is SMNVEV (reference sequence). The CDR3 is 13 residues long. The CDR3 region has the DNA TGTGCCAGCAGAGGGACAGCTAAAGAAAAACTGTTTTTT. It codes for CASRGTAKEKLFF.

This clone was seen a few times. The J gene is TRBJ1-1, the V gene TRBV19; weak D call: TRBD1 (6 bases). Deletions cut 7 bases from V and 1 base from J, with 13 bases between. This CDR3 comprises 14 residues. Looked up from germline, CDR1 is LNHDA and CDR2 is SQIVND (reference sequence). CDR3 amino acids: CASNPGAENTEAFF. The DNA for the CDR3 is TGTGCCAGTAATCCGGGGGCCGAGAACACTGAAGCTTTCTTT.

This chain connects TRBV5-1 to TRBJ1-2; a weak D match, TRBD1 (6 bases). The CDR3 runs 14 residues. Trimming removed 0 bases from V and 3 bases from J, with 9 bases in between. CDR1 SGHRS and CDR2 YFSETQ come from the germline V gene. The CDR3 region is CASSLARTDYGYTF. The CDR3 coding sequence is TGCGCCAGCAGCTTGGCTAGGACAGACTATGGCTACACCTTC.

The V and J genes are TRBV5-1 and TRBJ1-1; a weak D match, TRBD1 (6 bases). With 3 bases removed from V and 5 bases from J, the gap between germline ends came to 14 bases. The germline CDR1 and CDR2 sequences are SGHRS and YFSETQ. The CDR3 sequence is 14 residues long. Here the CDR3 reads CASSSQGGTTEAFF. For the CDR3, the DNA is TGCGCCAGCAGCTCACAGGGAGGAACAACTGAAGCTTTCTTT.

The rearrangement uses TRBV5-4 and TRBJ1-1; unclear D gene. The CDR3 totals 15 residues. V lost 4 bases, J lost 6 bases, and 19 bases lay in between. In germline, CDR1 is SGHNT, CDR2 YYREEE (reference sequence). CDR3 residues: CASSRSGSLGPEAFF. The CDR3 DNA reads TGTGCCAGCAGCCGGTCGGGGTCATTGGGCCCTGAAGCTTTCTTT.

The chain is built from TRBV11-2 and TRBJ2-3; D call uncertain. V was cut by 5 bases and J by 8 bases, with 14 bases left in between. CDR1 is SGHAT, CDR2 FQNNGV, per germline. The CDR3 length is 13 residues. The CDR3 here is CASSHPPSGTQYF. In DNA, the CDR3 is TGTGCCAGCAGCCATCCGCCCTCGGGTACGCAGTATTTT.